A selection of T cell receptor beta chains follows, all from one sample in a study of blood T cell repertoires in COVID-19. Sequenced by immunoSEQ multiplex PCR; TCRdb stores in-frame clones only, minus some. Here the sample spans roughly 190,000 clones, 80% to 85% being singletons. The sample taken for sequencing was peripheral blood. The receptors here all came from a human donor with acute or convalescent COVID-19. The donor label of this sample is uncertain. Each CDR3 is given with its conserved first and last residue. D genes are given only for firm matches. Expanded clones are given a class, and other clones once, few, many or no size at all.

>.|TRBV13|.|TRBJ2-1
CASSSTPYNEQFF
TGTGCCAGCAGCTCGACTCCTTACAATGAGCAGTTCTTC
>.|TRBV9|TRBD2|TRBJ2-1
CASSVGLAGSYNEQFF
TGTGCCAGCAGCGTAGGGCTAGCGGGTAGCTACAATGAGCAGTTCTTC
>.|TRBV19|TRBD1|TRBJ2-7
CASSPTGDALYEQYF
TGTGCCAGTAGTCCGACAGGGGATGCTCTCTACGAGCAGTACTTC
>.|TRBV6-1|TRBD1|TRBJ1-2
CASSESGTAYGYTF
TGTGCCAGCAGTGAATCCGGGACAGCTTATGGCTACACCTTC
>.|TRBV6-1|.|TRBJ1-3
CASSEARGGNTIYF
TGTGCCAGCAGTGAAGCAAGGGGCGGAAACACCATATATTTT
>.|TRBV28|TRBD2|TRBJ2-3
CASSFRLAGGPSTDTQYF
TGTGCCAGCAGTTTCCGACTAGCGGGAGGGCCCAGCACAGATACGCAGTATTTT
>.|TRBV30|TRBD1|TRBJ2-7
CAWSPGQLYEQYF
TGTGCCTGGAGCCCGGGACAGCTCTACGAGCAGTACTTC
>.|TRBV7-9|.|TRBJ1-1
CASSLLRGVNTEAFF
TGTGCCAGCAGCTTACTTAGGGGCGTGAACACTGAAGCTTTCTTT
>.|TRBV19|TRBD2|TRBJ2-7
CASSSTSGRAEQYF
TGTGCCAGTAGCTCGACTAGCGGGAGGGCCGAGCAGTACTTC
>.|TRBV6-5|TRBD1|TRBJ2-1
CASSKDRGVYNEQFF
TGTGCCAGCAGTAAGGACAGGGGAGTCTACAATGAGCAGTTCTTC
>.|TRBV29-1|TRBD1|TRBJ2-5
CSVEDSGGEETQYF
TGCAGCGTTGAAGATTCAGGGGGCGAAGAGACCCAGTACTTC
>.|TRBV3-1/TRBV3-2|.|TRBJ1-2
CASSPLGRGNYGYTF
TGTGCCAGCAGCCCCCTAGGGCGGGGGAACTATGGCTACACCTTC
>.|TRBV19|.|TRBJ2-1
CASSILANEQFF
TGTGCCAGTAGTATACTAGCGAATGAGCAGTTCTTC
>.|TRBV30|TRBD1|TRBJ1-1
CACDRTGGMNTEAFF
TGTGCCTGTGACCGGACAGGGGGGATGAACACTGAAGCTTTCTTT
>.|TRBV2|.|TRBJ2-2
CASSDRDTGELFF
TGTGCCAGCAGTGATCGGGACACCGGGGAGCTGTTTTTT
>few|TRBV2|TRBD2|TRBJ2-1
CASSEQRGGNNEQFF
TGTGCCAGCAGTGAACAGCGGGGGGGAAACAATGAGCAGTTCTTC
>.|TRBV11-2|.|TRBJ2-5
CASSRTPGLPGETQYF
TGTGCCAGCAGCCGGACTCCCGGTCTACCCGGGGAGACCCAGTACTTC
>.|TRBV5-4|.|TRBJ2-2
CASSSSRTGELFF
TGTGCCAGCAGCTCCTCGCGGACCGGGGAGCTGTTTTTT
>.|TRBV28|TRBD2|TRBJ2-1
CASSLWSSGRDEQFF
TGTGCCAGCAGTTTATGGTCTAGCGGGAGGGATGAGCAGTTCTTC
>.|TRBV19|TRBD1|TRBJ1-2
CASSTDRGIHYGYTF
TGTGCCAGTAGTACGGACAGGGGGATTCACTATGGCTACACCTTC
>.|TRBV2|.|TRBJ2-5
CASSEAVVDVETQYF
TGTGCCAGCAGTGAAGCGGTAGTCGATGTGGAGACCCAGTACTTC
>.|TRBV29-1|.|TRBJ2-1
CSVEVSTYNEQFF
TGCAGCGTTGAGGTCTCTACCTACAATGAGCAGTTCTTC
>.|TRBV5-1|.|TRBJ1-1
CASSLGMEARNTEAFF
TGCGCCAGCAGCTTGGGAATGGAGGCTCGGAACACTGAAGCTTTCTTT
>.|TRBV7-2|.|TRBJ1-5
CASSLERGTDQPQHF
TGTGCCAGCAGCTTAGAACGGGGAACGGATCAGCCCCAGCATTTT
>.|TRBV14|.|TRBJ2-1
CASSQDRYIRGDNEQFF
TGTGCCAGCAGCCAAGATCGCTATATAAGAGGAGACAATGAGCAGTTCTTC
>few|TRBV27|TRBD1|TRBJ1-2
CASSSGTEWIQRGYTF
TGTGCCAGCAGTTCTGGGACAGAATGGATTCAACGAGGCTACACCTTC
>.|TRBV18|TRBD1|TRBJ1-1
CASSPPDRAGRAFF
TGTGCCAGCTCACCACCAGACAGGGCCGGTCGAGCTTTCTTT